The 15 T cell receptor beta chains listed next were all sequenced from one sample in a study of vaccination and CD4 T cells after COVID-19. The sample's treatment: roughly 11-day PBMC culture with coronavirus spike peptide pools or control peptides (ViraFEST assay). Sequencing of DNA taken from cultured CD4+ T cells relied on the Oncomine TCR Beta short-read assay. TCRdb re-analysed the PCR reads in MiXCR, keeping a single row per CDR3 protein. In the table there are more than 7,000 distinct CDR3 sequences, about 44% of which are singletons. For these TCRs, the target antigens are not known. The sequencing sample was made of CD4+ T cells from blood, cultured in vitro. The receptors come from a human donor who had recovered from COVID-19.

V usage is TRBV7-2 and J usage is TRBJ1-2, with 7 bases identical to TRBD1. CDR3 length: 15 residues. Germline CDR1 is SGHTA and CDR2 is FQGNSA. The junction had 18 bases not matched to a gene; V was cut back by 5 bases and J by 12 bases. The chain's CDR3 is CASSRGAGRGNNNTF. The CDR3 bases are TGTGCCAGCAGCCGGGGGGCGGGCAGGGGGAATAATAACACCTTC.

The chain couples TRBV19 to TRBJ2-3; 7 nucleotides line up with TRBD1. There are 15 residues in the CDR3. Per the germline V gene, CDR1 is LNHDA and CDR2 is SQIVND (reference sequence). The V segment lost 5 bases and the J segment 2 bases; nucleotides outside the gene matches: 7. The CDR3 DNA is TGTGCCAGTAGTTCCATGGGACAGAACACAGATACGCAGTATTTT. Its protein product is CASSSMGQNTDTQYF.

The rearrangement joins TRBV9 to TRBJ2-3, with 7 bases that match TRBD2. CDR3 length: 16 amino acids. Germline V gene data show CDR1 as SGDLS and CDR2 as YYNGEE. The V segment lost 3 bases and the J segment 6 bases; nucleotides outside the gene matches: 13. The CDR3 nucleotides are TGTGCCAGCAGCGCGGCTAGCGGCCAATCAGGCGATACGCAGTATTTT. It translates to CASSAASGQSGDTQYF.

This clonotype has only a few counts. The CDR3 DNA reads as TGTGCCAGCAGTCGCCCGATCAGGACAGGGGGCAGAACAGATACGCAGTATTTT. This translates into CASSRPIRTGGRTDTQYF. The chain is built from TRBV6-1 and TRBJ2-3, with 11 bases fitting TRBD1. Germline-derived CDR1 and CDR2 are MNHNS and SASEGT. This CDR3 contains 18 residues. V shed 5 bases and J 3 bases; nucleotides not matched to a gene: 13.

As for this clonotype: The junction departs from the called germline gene at one end, perhaps through a read error. This sequence joins TRBV5-3 and TRBJ2-4; possibly TRBD1 for D (5 bases). TRBV5-3 is an ORF, with its function uncertain. The CDR3 consists of 11 residues. The CDR3 bases are TGTGCCAGAAGCTTGGGACAGTTTGGGGACTTC. It specifies CARSLGQFGDF.

The chain has TRBV7-2 and TRBJ1-2; 10 bases are a match to TRBD1. The V gene end was trimmed by 5 bases and the J gene end by 4 bases; junction bases not matched to a gene: 4. The CDR3 extends over 14 amino acids. CDR1 is SGHTA, CDR2 FQGNSA, per germline. This CDR3 is CASSRDRGAYGYTF. CDR3 nucleotide sequence: TGTGCCAGCAGCCGGGACAGGGGAGCCTATGGCTACACCTTC.

The chain is built from TRBV7-2 and TRBJ2-5; TRBD2 aligns across 7 bases. CDR1 is SGHTA, CDR2 FQGNSA, per germline. This CDR3 has 16 residues. V dropped 5 bases and J dropped 2; count of bases not matched to a gene: 11. The CDR3 reads CASSQGSGALQETQYF. The DNA for the CDR3 is TGTGCCAGCAGCCAGGGAAGCGGGGCCCTACAAGAGACCCAGTACTTC.

This clonotype was recorded a few times. This rearrangement joins TRBV7-2 to TRBJ2-3; 16 nucleotides agree with TRBD2. The trim removed 7 bases at V and 0 bases at J, leaving 7 bases unmatched. Germline assignment: CDR1 SGHTA and CDR2 FQGNSA. This CDR3 has 18 residues. The CDR3 reads CASKLSGLAGGSTDTQYF. DNA for the CDR3: TGTGCCAGCAAACTGTCGGGACTAGCGGGGGGGAGCACAGATACGCAGTATTTT.

There are a few counts of this clonotype. V usage is TRBV20-1 and J usage is TRBJ2-3; TRBD2 aligns across 8 bases. With V trimmed by 3 bases and J by 3 bases, 5 bases remained unmatched. CDR1 is DFQATT, CDR2 SNEGSKA, per germline (reference sequence). This CDR3 region has 14 residues. The CDR3 sequence is CSASGGGFTDTQYF. CDR3 nucleotide sequence: TGCAGTGCTAGCGGGGGGGGTTTTACAGATACGCAGTATTTT.

As regards this clonotype: One end of the junction varies from germline; a read error may be responsible. V gene TRBV6-1 combines with J gene TRBJ2-7; D not resolved. CDR1 is MNHNS, CDR2 SASEGT, per germline. The CDR3 contains 11 residues. The CDR3 here is CASSEGTASHF. As DNA, the CDR3 is TGTGCCAGCAGTGAAGGGACGGCGTCGCACTTC.

The V and J genes are TRBV29-1 and TRBJ1-1; D remains ambiguous. Trimming took off 4 bases at V and 11 bases at J, with 20 bases between the two ends. Germline-derived CDR1 and CDR2 are SQVTM and ANQGSEA. The CDR3 length is 13 residues. CDR3 sequence reads: CSVGKGGRTRAFF. As DNA, the CDR3 is TGCAGCGTTGGAAAAGGCGGGCGCACGAGGGCTTTCTTT.

The CDR3 DNA reads as TGTGCCAGCAGCCGCCACGAGGGGTACACCGGGGAGCTGTTTTTT. Translated: CASSRHEGYTGELFF. The chain employs TRBV7-9 and TRBJ2-2, with D perhaps assigned TRBD1 or TRBD2 (5 bases each). The CDR3 consists of 15 residues. The V gene lost 5 bases and the J gene lost 3 bases, with 13 bases spanning the gap. Germline assignment: CDR1 SEHNR and CDR2 FQNEAQ (reference sequence). The whole variable domain, remainder taken from reference TRBV7-9 and TRBJ2-2, is DTGVSQNPRHKITKRGQNVTFRCDPISEHNRLYWYRQTLGQGPEFLTYFQNEAQLEKSRLLSDRFSAERPKGSFSTLEIQRTEQGDSAMYLCASSRHEGYTGELFFGEGSRLTVL.

The rearrangement joins TRBV6-1 to TRBJ1-2, with TRBD1 as a possible D gene (6 bases). V lost 8 bases to trimming and J lost 2 bases, with 12 bases between them. This CDR3 contains 13 residues. Germline V gene sequence: CDR1 MNHNS, CDR2 SASEGT. The DNA of the CDR3 is TGTGCCAGCGAGTACAGGGCGAACTATGGCTACACCTTC. It codes for CASEYRANYGYTF.

The J gene is TRBJ2-3, the V gene TRBV20-1, with 8 bases aligning to TRBD2. The germline V gene encodes CDR1 DFQATT and CDR2 SNEGSKA (reference sequence). V shed 6 bases and J 2 bases; nucleotides not matched to a gene: 10. CDR3 length: 15 amino acids. The DNA for the CDR3 is TGCAGTGCCAAGCTAGCGGGCGGATACACAGATACGCAGTATTTT. This codes for CSAKLAGGYTDTQYF.

This clonotype was detected only a few times. The chain joins TRBV20-1 to TRBJ1-3; D is perhaps TRBD1 (5 bases). Germline V CDR1 and CDR2: DFQATT, SNEGSKA (reference sequence). The CDR3 is 16 amino acids. Trimming removed 1 base from V and 0 bases from J, with 13 bases in between. CDR3 sequence: CSARGAGEHSGNTIYF. CDR3 coding DNA: TGCAGTGCTAGAGGGGCGGGGGAACACTCTGGAAACACCATATATTTT.